The sequence of this TCR beta chain was determined in a study of OX40 agonist ivuxolimab in advanced cancers. As for this clone: Its antigen is unidentified.

Points from the study as a whole: Circulating CD4+ and CD8+ T cells showed clonal expansion by week 6 at 0.1 to 3.0 mg/kg.

CDR1 SGHRS and CDR2 YFSETQ come from the germline V gene. V dropped 0 bases and J dropped 4; count of bases not matched to a gene: 4. The CDR3 is made up of 15 amino acids. Assay used: immunoSEQ multiplex PCR; TCRdb lists only in-frame clones, some missing. The sample includes 70,000 or so clones, roughly 82% of them seen just once. The J gene is TRBJ2-5, the V gene TRBV5-1; TRBD1 matches 9 bases. This receptor was obtained from an adult with an advanced solid tumor such as melanoma, head and neck, liver or kidney cancer. This material consisted of CD4+ or CD8+ T cells sorted from blood, taken in a trial of the OX40 agonist ivuxolimab. In nucleotides, the CDR3 is TGCGCCAGCAGCTTGGGACAGGGGGTGTTAGAGACCCAGTACTTC. Protein sequence: CASSLGQGVLETQYF.